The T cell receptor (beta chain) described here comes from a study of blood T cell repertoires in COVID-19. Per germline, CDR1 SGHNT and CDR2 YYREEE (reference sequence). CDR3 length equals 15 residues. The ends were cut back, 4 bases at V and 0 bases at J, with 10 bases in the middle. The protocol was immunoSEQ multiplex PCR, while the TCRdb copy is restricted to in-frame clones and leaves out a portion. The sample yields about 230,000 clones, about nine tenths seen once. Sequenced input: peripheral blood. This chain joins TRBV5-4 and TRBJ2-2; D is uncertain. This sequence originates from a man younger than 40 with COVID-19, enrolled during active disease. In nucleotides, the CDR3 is TGTGCCAGCAGCCGCCTGGGCGCGAACACCGGGGAGCTGTTTTTT. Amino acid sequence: CASSRLGANTGELFF.